Listed below are T cell receptor beta chains from one sample, sequenced in a study of graft-versus-host responses after intestinal transplantation. These receptors' targets are unknown. Only in-frame clones appear in the TCRdb table, and some are missing; sequencing was by immunoSEQ multiplex PCR. Here the sample spans 30,000 to 40,000 clones, 93% being singletons. The sequenced sample was unstimulated CD8+ T cells sorted from spleen or lymph node cells, obtained before transplant. The receptor source for this set is a human donor who was the organ donor for an intestinal transplant. Each CDR3 is given with its conserved first and last residue. A D gene is named only where the DNA matches it firmly. For some rows the clone size is stated as once, few or many, or as a class when expanded; others skip it.

d_call: TRBD1
cdr3_length: 13
j_call: TRBJ2-1
clone_size: .
v_call: TRBV29-1
cdr3_aa: CSVRDRGFNEQFF
cdr3_nt: TGCAGCGTTCGGGACAGGGGGTTCAATGAGCAGTTCTTC

d_call: .
cdr3_length: 14
j_call: TRBJ1-2
clone_size: .
v_call: TRBV19
cdr3_aa: CASSLVTDNYGYTF
cdr3_nt: TGTGCCAGTAGTCTGGTGACAGATAACTATGGCTACACCTTC

d_call: .
cdr3_length: 11
j_call: TRBJ2-3
clone_size: .
v_call: TRBV7-9
cdr3_aa: CASRTTDTQYF
cdr3_nt: TGTGCCAGCCGGACGACAGATACGCAGTATTTT

d_call: .
cdr3_length: 12
j_call: TRBJ1-3
clone_size: .
v_call: TRBV4-2
cdr3_aa: CASSHSGNTIYF
cdr3_nt: TGTGCCAGCAGCCATTCTGGAAACACCATATATTTT

d_call: .
cdr3_length: 13
j_call: TRBJ2-7
clone_size: .
v_call: TRBV10-3
cdr3_aa: CAARPGRGDEQYF
cdr3_nt: TGTGCCGCCCGGCCGGGGAGGGGGGACGAGCAGTACTTC

d_call: .
cdr3_length: 11
j_call: TRBJ1-2
clone_size: .
v_call: TRBV29-1
cdr3_aa: CSVAGEYGYTF
cdr3_nt: TGCAGCGTTGCGGGGGAATATGGCTACACCTTC

d_call: .
cdr3_length: 16
j_call: TRBJ2-5
clone_size: .
v_call: TRBV7-6
cdr3_aa: CASSLELRGPQETQYF
cdr3_nt: TGTGCCAGCAGCTTAGAGTTGAGAGGCCCCCAAGAGACCCAGTACTTC

d_call: .
cdr3_length: 14
j_call: TRBJ2-1
clone_size: .
v_call: TRBV27
cdr3_aa: CASSYLSSYNEQFF
cdr3_nt: TGTGCCAGCAGTTACCTTAGCTCCTACAATGAGCAGTTCTTC

d_call: TRBD1
cdr3_length: 13
j_call: TRBJ2-2
clone_size: few
v_call: TRBV28
cdr3_aa: CASKLQGAGELFF
cdr3_nt: TGTGCCAGCAAATTACAGGGGGCTGGGGAGCTGTTTTTT

d_call: .
cdr3_length: 14
j_call: TRBJ2-1
clone_size: .
v_call: TRBV6-5
cdr3_aa: CASSYYLSGNEQFF
cdr3_nt: TGTGCCAGCAGTTACTACCTTAGCGGAAATGAGCAGTTCTTC

d_call: .
cdr3_length: 13
j_call: TRBJ2-5
clone_size: .
v_call: TRBV27
cdr3_aa: CASSSVGAETQYF
cdr3_nt: TGTGCCAGCAGTTCTGTCGGGGCGGAGACCCAGTACTTC

d_call: TRBD2
cdr3_length: 14
j_call: TRBJ2-3
clone_size: .
v_call: TRBV28
cdr3_aa: CASSSSGRTDTQYF
cdr3_nt: TGTGCCAGCAGTTCTAGCGGGAGGACAGATACGCAGTATTTT

d_call: .
cdr3_length: 12
j_call: TRBJ2-7
clone_size: .
v_call: TRBV4-1
cdr3_aa: CASSQDSLEQYF
cdr3_nt: TGCGCCAGCAGCCAAGATTCTCTAGAGCAGTACTTC

d_call: .
cdr3_length: 14
j_call: TRBJ2-7
clone_size: few
v_call: TRBV5-3
cdr3_aa: CAPVRDKRPYEQYF
cdr3_nt: TGTGCCCCCGTTCGGGACAAAAGGCCCTACGAGCAGTACTTC

d_call: .
cdr3_length: 16
j_call: TRBJ2-7
clone_size: .
v_call: TRBV2
cdr3_aa: CASSEMRGEGAYEQYF
cdr3_nt: TGTGCCAGCTCGGAAATGAGGGGGGAGGGGGCCTACGAGCAGTACTTC

d_call: .
cdr3_length: 14
j_call: TRBJ2-3
clone_size: .
v_call: TRBV9
cdr3_aa: CASSVGRSPDTQYF
cdr3_nt: TGTGCCAGCAGCGTAGGTCGGAGCCCAGATACGCAGTATTTT

d_call: TRBD2
cdr3_length: 15
j_call: TRBJ2-7
clone_size: .
v_call: TRBV6-5
cdr3_aa: CASSILAGGSYEQYF
cdr3_nt: TGTGCCAGCAGTATTCTAGCGGGAGGGTCCTACGAGCAGTACTTC

d_call: .
cdr3_length: 14
j_call: TRBJ2-7
clone_size: .
v_call: TRBV30
cdr3_aa: CAWSMRDSSYEQYF
cdr3_nt: TGTGCCTGGTCCATGCGGGACAGCTCCTACGAGCAGTACTTC

d_call: .
cdr3_length: 17
j_call: TRBJ1-1
clone_size: .
v_call: TRBV5-1
cdr3_aa: CASSRFLTRTFNTEAFF
cdr3_nt: TGCGCCAGCAGCCGATTCCTAACCAGGACTTTTAACACTGAAGCTTTCTTT

d_call: .
cdr3_length: 15
j_call: TRBJ2-3
clone_size: .
v_call: TRBV4-1
cdr3_aa: CASSQAPGGTDTQYF
cdr3_nt: TGCGCCAGCAGCCAAGCCCCGGGCGGGACAGATACGCAGTATTTT

d_call: TRBD1
cdr3_length: 15
j_call: TRBJ1-6
clone_size: .
v_call: TRBV19
cdr3_aa: CASSILRDRDSPLHF
cdr3_nt: TGTGCCAGTAGTATTCTCCGGGACAGGGATTCACCCCTCCACTTT

d_call: .
cdr3_length: 14
j_call: TRBJ2-7
clone_size: .
v_call: TRBV4-2
cdr3_aa: CASSQERGPYEQYF
cdr3_nt: TGTGCCAGCAGCCAAGAGAGGGGACCCTACGAGCAGTACTTC

d_call: TRBD2
cdr3_length: 14
j_call: TRBJ2-1
clone_size: .
v_call: TRBV7-8
cdr3_aa: CASSSWTSGNEQFF
cdr3_nt: TGTGCCAGCAGCTCATGGACTAGCGGTAATGAGCAGTTCTTC

d_call: .
cdr3_length: 18
j_call: TRBJ2-5
clone_size: .
v_call: TRBV7-9
cdr3_aa: CASSLENVTAGLGETQYF
cdr3_nt: TGTGCCAGCAGCTTAGAGAATGTTACGGCCGGTTTAGGGGAGACCCAGTACTTC

d_call: TRBD1
cdr3_length: 14
j_call: TRBJ2-5
clone_size: .
v_call: TRBV27
cdr3_aa: CASSLLGQKETQYF
cdr3_nt: TGTGCCAGCAGTTTATTGGGACAGAAAGAGACCCAGTACTTC

d_call: TRBD2
cdr3_length: 15
j_call: TRBJ2-7
clone_size: .
v_call: TRBV6-1
cdr3_aa: CASSESSGPSYEQYF
cdr3_nt: TGTGCCAGCAGTGAAAGTAGCGGGCCAAGTTACGAGCAGTACTTC

d_call: .
cdr3_length: 13
j_call: TRBJ1-2
clone_size: few
v_call: TRBV28
cdr3_aa: CASSLSRTYGYTF
cdr3_nt: TGTGCCAGCAGTTTAAGCAGGACATATGGCTACACCTTC

d_call: TRBD2
cdr3_length: 17
j_call: TRBJ2-1
clone_size: .
v_call: TRBV5-4
cdr3_aa: CASSLVSGRPGPNQQFF
cdr3_nt: TGTGCCAGCAGCTTGGTTAGCGGGAGGCCCGGCCCGAATCAGCAGTTCTTC

d_call: .
cdr3_length: 19
j_call: TRBJ2-6
clone_size: .
v_call: TRBV4-1
cdr3_aa: CASSQRAGQWISGANVLTF
cdr3_nt: TGCGCCAGCAGCCAGAGAGCGGGACAGTGGATATCTGGGGCCAACGTCCTGACTTTC

d_call: .
cdr3_length: 16
j_call: TRBJ1-6
clone_size: .
v_call: TRBV2
cdr3_aa: CASRDQRRYYNSPLHF
cdr3_nt: TGTGCCAGCAGGGACCAAAGACGGTATTATAATTCACCCCTCCACTTT

d_call: TRBD1
cdr3_length: 15
j_call: TRBJ2-1
clone_size: few
v_call: TRBV28
cdr3_aa: CASSLGTGSRHEQFF
cdr3_nt: TGTGCCAGCAGTTTGGGGACAGGGAGTCGCCATGAGCAGTTCTTC

d_call: .
cdr3_length: 16
j_call: TRBJ2-2
clone_size: .
v_call: TRBV7-6
cdr3_aa: CASSFNFSGNTGELFF
cdr3_nt: TGTGCCAGCAGCTTCAATTTCAGCGGGAACACCGGGGAGCTGTTTTTT

d_call: .
cdr3_length: 18
j_call: TRBJ2-1
clone_size: .
v_call: TRBV28
cdr3_aa: CASSLFFRWDSSYNEQFF
cdr3_nt: TGTGCCAGCAGTTTATTCTTTCGGTGGGATAGCTCCTACAATGAGCAGTTCTTC

d_call: TRBD1
cdr3_length: 16
j_call: TRBJ2-2
clone_size: once
v_call: TRBV27
cdr3_aa: CASRSGRGRVTGELFF
cdr3_nt: TGTGCCAGCAGGTCCGGTAGGGGGCGCGTCACCGGGGAGCTGTTTTTT

d_call: .
cdr3_length: 16
j_call: TRBJ2-3
clone_size: .
v_call: TRBV4-1
cdr3_aa: CASSQEEMRGTDTQYF
cdr3_nt: TGCGCCAGCAGCCAAGAGGAGATGCGGGGCACAGATACGCAGTATTTT

d_call: TRBD2
cdr3_length: 16
j_call: TRBJ2-1
clone_size: .
v_call: TRBV27
cdr3_aa: CASSLPSTSGMGEQFF
cdr3_nt: TGTGCCAGCAGTTTACCCTCGACTAGCGGGATGGGCGAGCAGTTCTTC

d_call: TRBD2
cdr3_length: 14
j_call: TRBJ2-7
clone_size: .
v_call: TRBV7-8
cdr3_aa: CASSHTSGLDEQYF
cdr3_nt: TGTGCCAGCAGCCACACTAGCGGGCTGGACGAGCAGTACTTC

d_call: .
cdr3_length: 15
j_call: TRBJ2-3
clone_size: .
v_call: TRBV7-2
cdr3_aa: CASSLKGTGTDTQYF
cdr3_nt: TGTGCCAGCAGCTTAAAAGGTACAGGCACAGATACGCAGTATTTT

d_call: .
cdr3_length: 14
j_call: TRBJ2-7
clone_size: .
v_call: TRBV10-3
cdr3_aa: CAISAGTSYYEQYF
cdr3_nt: TGTGCCATCAGCGCCGGGACTTCCTACTACGAGCAGTACTTC

d_call: TRBD1
cdr3_length: 16
j_call: TRBJ2-2
clone_size: .
v_call: TRBV18
cdr3_aa: CASSPTGQGVSGELFF
cdr3_nt: TGTGCCAGCTCACCAACGGGACAGGGAGTTTCCGGGGAGCTGTTTTTT

d_call: .
cdr3_length: 12
j_call: TRBJ1-1
clone_size: .
v_call: TRBV18
cdr3_aa: CASSRLGTEAFF
cdr3_nt: TGTGCCAGCTCTAGGTTGGGCACTGAAGCTTTCTTT

d_call: .
cdr3_length: 14
j_call: TRBJ1-1
clone_size: .
v_call: TRBV4-1
cdr3_aa: CASSQGRVATEAFF
cdr3_nt: TGCGCCAGCAGCCAGGGCAGGGTGGCGACTGAAGCTTTCTTT

d_call: .
cdr3_length: 15
j_call: TRBJ2-3
clone_size: .
v_call: TRBV10-3
cdr3_aa: CAISESSTSTDTQYF
cdr3_nt: TGTGCCATCAGTGAGTCGTCCACTAGCACAGATACGCAGTATTTT

d_call: .
cdr3_length: 14
j_call: TRBJ2-3
clone_size: .
v_call: TRBV11-3
cdr3_aa: CASSLAGGTDTQYF
cdr3_nt: TGTGCCAGCAGCTTAGCAGGGGGCACAGATACGCAGTATTTT

d_call: .
cdr3_length: 16
j_call: TRBJ2-5
clone_size: .
v_call: TRBV4-1
cdr3_aa: CASSQVPRPSQETQYF
cdr3_nt: TGCGCCAGCAGCCAAGTCCCCCGGCCCAGTCAAGAGACCCAGTACTTC

d_call: .
cdr3_length: 13
j_call: TRBJ2-5
clone_size: .
v_call: TRBV7-9
cdr3_aa: CASSSSGAETQYF
cdr3_nt: TGTGCCAGCAGCTCTTCGGGGGCGGAGACCCAGTACTTC

d_call: .
cdr3_length: 16
j_call: TRBJ2-7
clone_size: .
v_call: TRBV4-1
cdr3_aa: CASSQVGGRASYEQYF
cdr3_nt: TGCGCCAGCAGCCAAGTTGGGGGTAGGGCCTCCTACGAGCAGTACTTC

d_call: TRBD1
cdr3_length: 16
j_call: TRBJ1-2
clone_size: .
v_call: TRBV4-3
cdr3_aa: CASSQVIRGRNYGYTF
cdr3_nt: TGCGCCAGCAGCCAAGTTATCAGGGGGCGGAACTATGGCTACACCTTC

d_call: .
cdr3_length: 16
j_call: TRBJ1-1
clone_size: .
v_call: TRBV6-5
cdr3_aa: CASSYLETEPNTEAFF
cdr3_nt: TGTGCCAGCAGTTACCTTGAGACGGAACCGAACACTGAAGCTTTCTTT

d_call: TRBD1
cdr3_length: 14
j_call: TRBJ2-7
clone_size: .
v_call: TRBV28
cdr3_aa: CASSLGQGGYEQHF
cdr3_nt: TGTGCCAGCAGTTTGGGACAGGGCGGGTACGAGCAGCACTTC

d_call: .
cdr3_length: 15
j_call: TRBJ2-7
clone_size: .
v_call: TRBV4-2
cdr3_aa: CASSQGHLAQGEQYF
cdr3_nt: TGTGCCAGCAGCCAAGGCCACCTAGCCCAAGGGGAGCAGTACTTC

d_call: TRBD1
cdr3_length: 15
j_call: TRBJ2-7
clone_size: .
v_call: TRBV28
cdr3_aa: CASTPRDRGRDEQYF
cdr3_nt: TGTGCCAGCACCCCACGGGACAGGGGGCGGGACGAGCAGTACTTC